This TCR beta chain was identified during a study of CXCR3-negative and CXCR3-positive naive CD8 T cells. Study background: Libraries each contributed about 1.5 +/- 0.3 million TRB reads, for about 135 million in total. Whole-study results and caveats: Most assays were run on fresh PBMCs (CXCR3 expression partially decreased after cryopreservation).

Naive CD8+ T cells displayed a CD45RO-CCR7+CD27+CD95- phenotype. cDNA libraries for TRB were generated by 5' RACE incorporating UMI labels. Using the 5' RACE reads, TCRdb records one entry per CDR3 protein without DNA. Its table records under 85,000 distinct CDR3 sequences. The CDR3 has 14 residues. Germline V lookup: CDR1 SQVTM, CDR2 ANQGSEA. As regards this clonotype: Its antigen is undetermined.

This chain connects TRBV29-1 to TRBJ2-3; TCRdb lists TRBD2, though no DNA is available to test this call. Sequencing was performed on naive CXCR3- CD8+ T cells from blood. Subset in this sample: CD45RO-CCR7+CD27+CD95- naive CD8+ T cells lacking CXCR3 (TNR3-). The source of this sequence is a human donor in good health. Some clones in this sample may be carry-over from other donors' samples. Here the CDR3 reads CSVDQGGVTDTQYF.